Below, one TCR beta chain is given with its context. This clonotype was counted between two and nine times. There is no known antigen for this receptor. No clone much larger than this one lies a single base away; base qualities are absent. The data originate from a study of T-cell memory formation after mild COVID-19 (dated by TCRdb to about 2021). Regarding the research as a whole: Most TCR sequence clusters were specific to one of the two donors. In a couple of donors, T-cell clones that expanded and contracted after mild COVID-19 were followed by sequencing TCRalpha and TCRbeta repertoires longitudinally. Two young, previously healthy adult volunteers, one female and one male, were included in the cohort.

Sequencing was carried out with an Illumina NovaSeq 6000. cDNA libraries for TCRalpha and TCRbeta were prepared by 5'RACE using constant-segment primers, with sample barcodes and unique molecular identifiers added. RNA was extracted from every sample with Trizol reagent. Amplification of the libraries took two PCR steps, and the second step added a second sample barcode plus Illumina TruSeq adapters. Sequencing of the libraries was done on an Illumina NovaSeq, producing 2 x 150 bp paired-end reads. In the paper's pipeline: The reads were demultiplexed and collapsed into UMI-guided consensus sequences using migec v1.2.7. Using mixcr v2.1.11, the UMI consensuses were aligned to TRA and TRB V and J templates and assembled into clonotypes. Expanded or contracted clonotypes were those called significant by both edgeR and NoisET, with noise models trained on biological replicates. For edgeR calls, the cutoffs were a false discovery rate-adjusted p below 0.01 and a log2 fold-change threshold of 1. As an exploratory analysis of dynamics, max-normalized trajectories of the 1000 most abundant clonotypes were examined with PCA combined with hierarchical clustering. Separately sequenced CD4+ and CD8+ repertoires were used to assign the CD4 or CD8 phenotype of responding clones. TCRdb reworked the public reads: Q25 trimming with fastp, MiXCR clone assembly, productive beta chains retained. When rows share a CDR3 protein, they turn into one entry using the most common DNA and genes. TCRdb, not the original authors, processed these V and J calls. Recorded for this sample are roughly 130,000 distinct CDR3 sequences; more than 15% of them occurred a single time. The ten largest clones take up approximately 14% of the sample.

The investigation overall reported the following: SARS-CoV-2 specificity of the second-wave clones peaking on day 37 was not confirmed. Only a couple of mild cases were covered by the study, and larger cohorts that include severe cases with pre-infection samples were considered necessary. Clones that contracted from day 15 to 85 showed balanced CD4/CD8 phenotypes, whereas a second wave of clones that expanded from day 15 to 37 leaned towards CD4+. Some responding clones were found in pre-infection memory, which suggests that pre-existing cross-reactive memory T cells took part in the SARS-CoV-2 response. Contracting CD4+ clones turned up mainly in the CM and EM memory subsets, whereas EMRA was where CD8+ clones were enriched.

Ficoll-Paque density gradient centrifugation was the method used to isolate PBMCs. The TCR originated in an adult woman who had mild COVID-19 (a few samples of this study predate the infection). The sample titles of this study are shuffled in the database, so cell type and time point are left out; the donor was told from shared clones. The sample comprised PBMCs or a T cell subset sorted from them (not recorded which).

Here is the DNA: TGTGCCAGCAGCTGGGACAGTCCCCCCCACGAGCAGTACTTC. Its protein is CASSWDSPPHEQYF. The chain uses TRBV11-3 and TRBJ2-7, with 7 central nucleotides matching TRBD1. CDR1 and CDR2, looked up from the germline V gene, are SGHNT and YENEEA. The germline V and J ends show losses of 4 bases and 5 bases respectively, and no gene match explains 8 bases of the junction. The CDR3 runs 14 residues from the cysteine to the phenylalanine. CDR3 DNA is the only sequence kept; it has 42 bases, read in frame from the first base.